This T cell receptor beta chain appears in the sequencing data of a study of cytomegalovirus exposure and HLA in healthy donors. CDR1 MNHEY and CDR2 SMNVEV come from the germline V gene (reference sequence). V was clipped by 11 bases and J by 5 bases; unmatched bases: 7. The CDR3 contains 14 residues. This clone was seen a single time. The PCR ran on 60 Vbeta and 13 Jbeta primers. Assay: immunoSEQ multiplex PCR; the TCRdb copy retains only in-frame clones and omits some. This table has roughly 150,000 clones, more than 75% appearing once. The material sequenced was PBMCs. The receptor was derived from a woman aged 18-29 years in good health and CMV-seronegative. This chain links TRBV27 with TRBJ2-1, with TRBD1 matching over 12 bases. CDR3: CAAAGTGGHNEQFF. The CDR3 coding sequence is TGTGCCGCGGCGGGGACAGGGGGCCACAATGAGCAGTTCTTC.